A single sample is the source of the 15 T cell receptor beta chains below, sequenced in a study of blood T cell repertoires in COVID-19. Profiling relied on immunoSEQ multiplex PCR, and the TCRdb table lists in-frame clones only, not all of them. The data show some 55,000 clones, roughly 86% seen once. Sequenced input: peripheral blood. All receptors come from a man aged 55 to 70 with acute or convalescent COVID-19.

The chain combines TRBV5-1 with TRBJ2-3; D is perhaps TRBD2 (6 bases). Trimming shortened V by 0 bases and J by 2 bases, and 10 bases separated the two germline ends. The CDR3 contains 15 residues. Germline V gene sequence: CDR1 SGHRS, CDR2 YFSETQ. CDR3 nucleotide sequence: TGCGCCAGCAGCTTGGGGGGCGGGAACACAGATACGCAGTATTTT. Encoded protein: CASSLGGGNTDTQYF.

CDR3 residues: CASSRSGGALEQFF. CDR3 DNA: TGCGCCAGCAGCCGCAGCGGGGGGGCCTTGGAGCAGTTCTTC. V is TRBV4-3 and J is TRBJ2-1; 10 bases agree with TRBD2. The germline V gene encodes CDR1 LGHNA and CDR2 YSLEER. V lost 4 bases and J lost 10; bases outside the gene matches: 7. The CDR3 runs 14 residues.

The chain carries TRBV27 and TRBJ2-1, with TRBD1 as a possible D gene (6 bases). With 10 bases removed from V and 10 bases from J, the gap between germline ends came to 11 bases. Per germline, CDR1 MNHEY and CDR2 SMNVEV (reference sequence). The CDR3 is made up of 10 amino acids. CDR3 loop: CANYDREQFF. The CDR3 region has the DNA TGTGCCAATTACGACAGGGAGCAGTTCTTC.

DNA of the CDR3: TGTGCCAGCAGTTTAGTCGAGTCTGAAGCTTTCTTT. It is translated as CASSLVESEAFF. This rearrangement joins TRBV12-3 or TRBV12-4 to TRBJ1-1; no firm D call. This CDR3 has 12 residues. V lost 1 base, J lost 6 bases, and 6 bases lay in between.

The CDR3 region is CASSRSDSSATNEKLFF. The CDR3 DNA is TGTGCCAGCAGCAGGTCGGACAGCTCCGCAACTAATGAAAAACTGTTTTTT. This chain joins TRBV11-2 and TRBJ1-4; maybe TRBD1 (6 bases). The CDR3 contains 17 residues. Trimming cost V 5 bases and J 0 bases, with 16 bases left between them. Germline V gene sequence: CDR1 SGHAT, CDR2 FQNNGV.

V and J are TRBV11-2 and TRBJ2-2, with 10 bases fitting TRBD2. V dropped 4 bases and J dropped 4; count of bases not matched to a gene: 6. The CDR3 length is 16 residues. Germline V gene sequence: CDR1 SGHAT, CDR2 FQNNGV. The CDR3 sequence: CASSSQLAGITGELFF. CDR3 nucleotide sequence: TGTGCCAGCAGCTCCCAACTAGCGGGGATCACCGGGGAGCTGTTTTTT.

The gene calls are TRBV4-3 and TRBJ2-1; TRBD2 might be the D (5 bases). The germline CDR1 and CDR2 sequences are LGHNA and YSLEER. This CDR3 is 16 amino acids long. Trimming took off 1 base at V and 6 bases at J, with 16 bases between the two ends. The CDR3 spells CASSQAPGWAANEQFF. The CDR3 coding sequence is TGCGCCAGCAGCCAAGCCCCGGGGTGGGCAGCCAATGAGCAGTTCTTC.

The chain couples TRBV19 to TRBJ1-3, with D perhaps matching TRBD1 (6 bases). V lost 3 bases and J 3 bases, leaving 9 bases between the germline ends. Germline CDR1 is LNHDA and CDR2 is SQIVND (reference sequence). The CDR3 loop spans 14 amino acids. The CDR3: CASSMTGVGNTIYF. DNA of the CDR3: TGTGCCAGTAGTATGACAGGAGTTGGAAACACCATATATTTT.

CDR3 bases: TGTGCTAGTGGCGTGGGACAACGGGGCTACACCTTC. It yields the protein CASGVGQRGYTF. V is TRBV12-5 and J is TRBJ1-2, with D perhaps TRBD1 (6 bases). Looked up from germline, CDR1 is LGHNT and CDR2 is FRNRAP. The CDR3 consists of 12 residues. Trimming shortened V by 6 bases and J by 8 bases, and 13 bases separated the two germline ends.

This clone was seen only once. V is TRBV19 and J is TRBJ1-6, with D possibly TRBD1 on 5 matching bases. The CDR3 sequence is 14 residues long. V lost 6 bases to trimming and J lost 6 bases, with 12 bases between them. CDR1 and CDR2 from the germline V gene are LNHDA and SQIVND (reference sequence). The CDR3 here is CASRGEAINSPLHF. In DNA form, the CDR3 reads TGTGCCAGTAGGGGGGAGGCGATTAATTCACCCCTCCACTTT.

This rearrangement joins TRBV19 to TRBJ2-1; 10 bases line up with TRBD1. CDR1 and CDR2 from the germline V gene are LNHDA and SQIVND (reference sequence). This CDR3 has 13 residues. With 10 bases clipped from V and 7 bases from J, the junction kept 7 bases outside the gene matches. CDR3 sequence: CATDRGDRNEQFF. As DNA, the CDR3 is TGTGCCACGGACAGGGGGGATCGGAATGAGCAGTTCTTC.

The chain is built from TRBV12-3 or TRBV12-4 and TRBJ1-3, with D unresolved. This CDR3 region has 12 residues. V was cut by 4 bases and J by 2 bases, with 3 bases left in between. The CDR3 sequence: CASSSAGNTIYF. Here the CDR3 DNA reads TGTGCCAGCAGTTCAGCTGGAAACACCATATATTTT.

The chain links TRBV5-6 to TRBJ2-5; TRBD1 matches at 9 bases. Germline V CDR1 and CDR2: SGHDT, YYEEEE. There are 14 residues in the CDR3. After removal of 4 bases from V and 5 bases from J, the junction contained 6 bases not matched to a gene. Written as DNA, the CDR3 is TGTGCCAGCAGCCGCGGGACAGGGAGGGAGACCCAGTACTTC. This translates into CASSRGTGRETQYF.

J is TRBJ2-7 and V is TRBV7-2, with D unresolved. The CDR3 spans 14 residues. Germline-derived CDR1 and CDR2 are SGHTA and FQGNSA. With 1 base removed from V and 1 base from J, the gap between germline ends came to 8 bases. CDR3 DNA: TGTGCCAGCAGCTTAGGTGACGGGTCCTACGAGCAGTACTTC. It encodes CASSLGDGSYEQYF. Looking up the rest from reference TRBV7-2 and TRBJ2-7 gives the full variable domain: GAGVSQSPSNKVTEKGKDVELRCDPISGHTALYWYRQSLGQGLEFLIYFQGNSAPDKSGLPSDRFSAERTGGSVSTLTIQRTQQEDSAVYLCASSLGDGSYEQYFGPGTRLTVT.

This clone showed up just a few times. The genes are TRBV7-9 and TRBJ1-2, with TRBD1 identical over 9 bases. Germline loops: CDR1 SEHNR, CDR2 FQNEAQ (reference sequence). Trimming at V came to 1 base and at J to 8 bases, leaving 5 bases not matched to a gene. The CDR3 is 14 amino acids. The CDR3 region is CASSLGQGDGGYTF. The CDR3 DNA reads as TGTGCCAGCAGCTTAGGACAGGGGGACGGAGGCTACACCTTC.